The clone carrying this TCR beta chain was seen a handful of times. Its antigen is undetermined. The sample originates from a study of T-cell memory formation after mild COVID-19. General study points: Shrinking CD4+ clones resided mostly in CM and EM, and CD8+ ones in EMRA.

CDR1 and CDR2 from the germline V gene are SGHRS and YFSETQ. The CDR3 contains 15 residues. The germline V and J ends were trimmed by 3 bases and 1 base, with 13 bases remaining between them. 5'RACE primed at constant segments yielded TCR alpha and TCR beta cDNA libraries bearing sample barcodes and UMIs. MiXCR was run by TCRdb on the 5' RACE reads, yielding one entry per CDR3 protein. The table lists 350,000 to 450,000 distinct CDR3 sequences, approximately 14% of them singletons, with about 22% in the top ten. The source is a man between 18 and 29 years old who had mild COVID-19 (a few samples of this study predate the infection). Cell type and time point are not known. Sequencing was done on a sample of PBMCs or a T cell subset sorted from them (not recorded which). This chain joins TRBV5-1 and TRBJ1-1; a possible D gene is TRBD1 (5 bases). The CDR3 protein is CASSSWGNRNTEAFF. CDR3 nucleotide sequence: TGCGCCAGCAGCTCTTGGGGGAACCGGAACACTGAAGCTTTCTTT.